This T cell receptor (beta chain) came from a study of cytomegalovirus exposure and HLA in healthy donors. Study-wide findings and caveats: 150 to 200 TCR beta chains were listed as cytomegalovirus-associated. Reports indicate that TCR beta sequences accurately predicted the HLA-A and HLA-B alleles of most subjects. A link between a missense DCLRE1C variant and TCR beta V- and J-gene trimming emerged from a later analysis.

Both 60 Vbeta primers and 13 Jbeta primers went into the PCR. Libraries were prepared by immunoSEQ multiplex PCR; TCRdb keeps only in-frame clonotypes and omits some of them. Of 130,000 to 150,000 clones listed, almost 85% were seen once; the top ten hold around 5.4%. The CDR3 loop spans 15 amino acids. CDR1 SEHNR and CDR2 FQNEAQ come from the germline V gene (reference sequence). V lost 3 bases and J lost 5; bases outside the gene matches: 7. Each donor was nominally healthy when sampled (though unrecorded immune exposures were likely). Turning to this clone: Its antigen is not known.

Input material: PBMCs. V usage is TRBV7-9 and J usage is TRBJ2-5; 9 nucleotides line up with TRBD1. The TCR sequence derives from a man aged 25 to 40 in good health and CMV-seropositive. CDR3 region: CASSLGQGEKETQYF. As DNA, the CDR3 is TGTGCCAGCAGCTTGGGACAGGGCGAGAAGGAGACCCAGTACTTC.